This T cell receptor (beta chain) stems from a study of CD8+ T cells in alopecia areata. Study-wide background: Patients in the treated group were given tofacitinib by mouth, 5 to 10 mg twice a day. Severity scoring for treated patients was based on the percentage of affected scalp area.

There are many counts of this clone. The target antigen is unknown. Study-wide results and limits: Among the top 100, expanded CD8+ clones, as well as scalp clonality, were significantly decreased by tofacitinib.

The CDR3 is 11 residues long. Germline CDR1 is DFQATT and CDR2 is SNEGSKA (reference sequence). Sequencing used cDNA as its template, made by extracting RNA and reverse transcribing it. TCRdb's table, derived via immunoSEQ multiplex PCR, lists solely in-frame clones and lacks some. The sample shows about 74,000 clones, about 30% of them seen only once. Treatment of the sample: oral pan-JAK inhibitor, 5-10 mg twice daily. Sequenced material: CD8+ T cells sorted from blood, taken at week 4, from a patient treated with tofacitinib. This TCR was sampled from a human donor with alopecia areata. This chain connects TRBV20-1 to TRBJ2-1; unclear D gene. The CDR3 region is CSSTLYNEQFF. In DNA, the CDR3 is TGCAGCTCTACCCTATACAATGAGCAGTTCTTC.